This T cell receptor beta chain appears in the sequencing data of a study of T cell changes during pregnancy in multiple sclerosis. Some clones are missing from TCRdb's copy, which holds only in-frame ones; the method was immunoSEQ multiplex PCR. The sample carries about 80,000 clones, 92% recorded once. Germline-derived CDR1 and CDR2 are SGHTA and FQGNSA. CDR3 length: 15 amino acids. V was shortened by 4 bases and J by 0 bases, with 13 bases between the two germline ends. V and J are TRBV7-2 and TRBJ2-7, with D possibly TRBD1 on 6 matching bases. The sample in question was peripheral blood, obtained before pregnancy. This receptor was obtained from a female donor with multiple sclerosis, enrolled in a pregnancy study. The CDR3 DNA sequence: TGTGCCAGCAGCTCGGGTGGGGGCCTCTCCTACGAGCAGTACTTC. This gives the protein CASSSGGGLSYEQYF.